This is a list of T cell receptor beta chains from one sample in a study of blood T cells in healthy people across ages. TCRdb fed the 5' RACE reads into MiXCR, producing one record per CDR3 protein. The table shows 1,500,000 or so distinct CDR3 sequences, with less than 45% occurring only once. The sample taken for sequencing was blood. These receptors were taken from a woman aged 18-30 years in good health. The CDR3 runs from the conserved cysteine through the conserved F or W. A D gene is named only where the DNA matches it firmly. A row's size may be missing; if present it is once, few, many or a size class.

j_gene: TRBJ1-6; d_gene: -; v_gene: TRBV5-1; len: 15; abundance: -; CDR3aa: CASSLDTVVNSPLHF; CDR3nt: TGCGCCAGCAGCTTGGACACCGTCGTTAATTCACCCCTCCACTTT
j_gene: TRBJ2-3; d_gene: TRBD1; v_gene: TRBV7-3; len: 15; abundance: -; CDR3aa: CASSSIGGESDTQYF; CDR3nt: TGTGCCAGCAGCTCGATAGGGGGCGAATCAGATACGCAGTATTTT
j_gene: TRBJ2-7; d_gene: -; v_gene: TRBV6-2/TRBV6-3; len: 15; abundance: few; CDR3aa: CASSYGPLLTYEQYF; CDR3nt: TGTGCCAGCAGTTACGGGCCGCTCCTAACCTACGAGCAGTACTTC
j_gene: TRBJ1-2; d_gene: -; v_gene: TRBV5-1; len: 14; abundance: many; CDR3aa: CASSPDSLGYGYTF; CDR3nt: TGCGCCAGCAGCCCGGATTCCCTGGGCTATGGCTACACCTTC
j_gene: TRBJ2-1; d_gene: TRBD2; v_gene: TRBV29-1; len: 14; abundance: -; CDR3aa: CSHTGLAVGNEQFF; CDR3nt: TGCAGCCACACCGGACTAGCGGTGGGCAATGAGCAGTTCTTC
j_gene: TRBJ1-3; d_gene: -; v_gene: TRBV6-1; len: 15; abundance: once; CDR3aa: CASSPPGGRGNTIYF; CDR3nt: TGTGCCAGCAGCCCACCCGGCGGGCGCGGAAACACCATATATTTT
j_gene: TRBJ1-2; d_gene: -; v_gene: TRBV25-1; len: 13; abundance: -; CDR3aa: CASSGAWGSGYTF; CDR3nt: TGTGCCAGCAGTGGCGCCTGGGGGTCTGGCTACACCTTC
j_gene: TRBJ2-1; d_gene: TRBD1; v_gene: TRBV6-5; len: 11; abundance: -; CDR3aa: CATGPTYEQFF; CDR3nt: TGTGCGACAGGGCCAACCTACGAGCAGTTCTTC
j_gene: TRBJ2-4; d_gene: -; v_gene: TRBV12-3/TRBV12-4; len: 16; abundance: -; CDR3aa: CASSLTTSAIRTKQYF; CDR3nt: TGTGCCAGCAGTCTTACGACCAGCGCCATTAGAACCAAGCAGTACTTC
j_gene: TRBJ2-1; d_gene: -; v_gene: TRBV5-1; len: 16; abundance: -; CDR3aa: CASSLGIKGFYNEQFF; CDR3nt: TGCGCCAGCAGCTTGGGCATTAAGGGCTTCTACAATGAGCAGTTCTTC
j_gene: TRBJ1-1; d_gene: -; v_gene: TRBV29-1; len: 12; abundance: -; CDR3aa: CSVESRGYEAFF; CDR3nt: TGCAGCGTTGAATCGAGGGGATACGAAGCTTTCTTT
j_gene: TRBJ2-3; d_gene: TRBD2; v_gene: TRBV7-2; len: 16; abundance: -; CDR3aa: CASSLSRAGRTDTQYF; CDR3nt: TGTGCCAGCAGCTTATCGCGAGCGGGGAGAACAGATACGCAGTATTTT
j_gene: TRBJ2-7; d_gene: -; v_gene: TRBV28; len: 15; abundance: -; CDR3aa: CASSFGPTGIYEQYF; CDR3nt: TGTGCCAGCAGTTTCGGACCTACAGGGATCTACGAGCAGTACTTC
j_gene: TRBJ1-6; d_gene: -; v_gene: TRBV20-1; len: 16; abundance: once; CDR3aa: CSASTQRSSYNSPLHF; CDR3nt: TGCAGTGCTTCTACCCAGAGGAGCTCCTATAATTCACCCCTCCACTTT
j_gene: TRBJ1-2; d_gene: -; v_gene: TRBV6-5; len: 12; abundance: few; CDR3aa: CASRFGTCGYTF; CDR3nt: TGTGCCAGCAGGTTCGGGACATGTGGCTACACCTTC
j_gene: TRBJ2-5; d_gene: TRBD2; v_gene: TRBV3-1; len: 15; abundance: -; CDR3aa: CARSRTSGRQETQYF; CDR3nt: TGTGCCAGAAGCCGTACTAGCGGGAGACAGGAGACCCAGTACTTC
j_gene: TRBJ2-5; d_gene: TRBD1; v_gene: TRBV20-1; len: 14; abundance: few; CDR3aa: CSARTGIKRETQYF; CDR3nt: TGCAGTGCACGGACAGGCATTAAAAGGGAGACCCAGTACTTC
j_gene: TRBJ2-3; d_gene: -; v_gene: TRBV20-1; len: 14; abundance: few; CDR3aa: CSAKEGTTLYTQYF; CDR3nt: TGCAGTGCTAAAGAGGGCACCACTTTGTATACGCAGTATTTT
j_gene: TRBJ2-7; d_gene: -; v_gene: TRBV7-9; len: 17; abundance: few; CDR3aa: CASSLAAGDKRAYEQYF; CDR3nt: TGTGCCAGCAGCTTAGCAGCGGGCGACAAGCGTGCCTACGAGCAGTACTTC
j_gene: TRBJ2-3; d_gene: -; v_gene: TRBV5-1; len: 15; abundance: -; CDR3aa: CASSYLQSGADTQYF; CDR3nt: TGCGCCAGCAGCTACCTCCAGAGTGGGGCAGATACGCAGTATTTT
j_gene: TRBJ1-3; d_gene: -; v_gene: TRBV29-1; len: 12; abundance: few; CDR3aa: CSVESVGNTIYF; CDR3nt: TGCAGCGTTGAGTCTGTTGGAAACACCATATATTTT
j_gene: TRBJ1-1; d_gene: -; v_gene: TRBV11-2; len: 15; abundance: -; CDR3aa: CASSLATVFVTEAFF; CDR3nt: TGTGCCAGCAGCTTAGCAACGGTGTTTGTCACTGAAGCTTTCTTT
j_gene: TRBJ1-2; d_gene: -; v_gene: TRBV5-6; len: 14; abundance: -; CDR3aa: CASSLAWADYGYTF; CDR3nt: TGTGCCAGCAGCTTGGCCTGGGCGGACTATGGCTACACCTTC
j_gene: TRBJ1-1; d_gene: -; v_gene: TRBV4-1; len: 17; abundance: -; CDR3aa: CASSLNEEYSSWTEAFF; CDR3nt: TGCGCCAGCAGCCTAAATGAGGAGTACAGTAGTTGGACTGAAGCTTTCTTT
j_gene: TRBJ2-1; d_gene: TRBD1; v_gene: TRBV2; len: 13; abundance: -; CDR3aa: CASCQDRVNEQFF; CDR3nt: TGTGCCAGCTGCCAGGACAGGGTCAATGAGCAGTTCTTC
j_gene: TRBJ1-2; d_gene: TRBD1; v_gene: TRBV5-5; len: 14; abundance: once; CDR3aa: CASSILQTGNGYTF; CDR3nt: TGTGCCAGCAGCATACTTCAGACAGGGAATGGCTACACCTTC
j_gene: TRBJ1-2; d_gene: TRBD1; v_gene: TRBV20-1; len: 14; abundance: -; CDR3aa: CSAQGQGGNYGYTF; CDR3nt: TGCAGTGCCCAAGGACAGGGGGGTAACTATGGCTACACCTTC
j_gene: TRBJ2-5; d_gene: -; v_gene: TRBV10-3; len: 14; abundance: -; CDR3aa: CAIRVGFLEETQYF; CDR3nt: TGTGCCATCAGAGTCGGGTTTCTAGAAGAGACCCAGTACTTC
j_gene: TRBJ1-1; d_gene: -; v_gene: TRBV4-1; len: 14; abundance: once; CDR3aa: CASSGTGLLTEAFF; CDR3nt: TGCGCCAGCAGCGGGACGGGACTCCTCACTGAAGCTTTCTTT
j_gene: TRBJ1-1; d_gene: TRBD1; v_gene: TRBV2; len: 16; abundance: few; CDR3aa: CASTPRDRGWNTEAFF; CDR3nt: TGTGCCAGCACCCCCAGGGACAGGGGATGGAACACTGAAGCTTTCTTT
j_gene: TRBJ2-1; d_gene: TRBD1; v_gene: TRBV6-2/TRBV6-3; len: 15; abundance: many; CDR3aa: CASSSTGGSYNEQFF; CDR3nt: TGTGCCAGCAGCTCGACAGGGGGCTCCTACAATGAGCAGTTCTTC
j_gene: TRBJ1-6; d_gene: -; v_gene: TRBV20-1; len: 13; abundance: -; CDR3aa: CSATPDHNSPLHF; CDR3nt: TGCAGTGCCACCCCGGACCATAATTCACCCCTCCACTTT
j_gene: TRBJ1-2; d_gene: -; v_gene: TRBV15; len: 13; abundance: -; CDR3aa: CATSRAQTGDYTF; CDR3nt: TGTGCCACCAGCAGAGCCCAGACCGGTGACTACACCTTC
j_gene: TRBJ2-3; d_gene: -; v_gene: TRBV12-3/TRBV12-4; len: 15; abundance: -; CDR3aa: CASSRGRLDTDTQYF; CDR3nt: TGTGCCAGCAGTCGTGGACGGTTAGACACAGATACGCAGTATTTT
j_gene: TRBJ2-1; d_gene: -; v_gene: TRBV4-1; len: 14; abundance: -; CDR3aa: CASSQVWGKDEQFF; CDR3nt: TGCGCCAGCAGCCAAGTCTGGGGCAAGGATGAGCAGTTCTTC
j_gene: TRBJ1-1; d_gene: -; v_gene: TRBV2; len: 13; abundance: many; CDR3aa: CASSGTANTEAFF; CDR3nt: TGTGCCAGCAGCGGGACGGCGAACACTGAAGCTTTCTTT
j_gene: TRBJ2-3; d_gene: -; v_gene: TRBV7-9; len: 15; abundance: few; CDR3aa: CASSRGKSSTDTQYF; CDR3nt: TGTGCCAGCAGCCGAGGAAAATCTAGCACAGATACGCAGTATTTT
j_gene: TRBJ1-1; d_gene: -; v_gene: TRBV7-9; len: 13; abundance: -; CDR3aa: CASSFYNRDEAFF; CDR3nt: TGTGCCAGCAGCTTCTATAACAGGGATGAAGCTTTCTTT
j_gene: TRBJ1-2; d_gene: -; v_gene: TRBV7-9; len: 14; abundance: few; CDR3aa: CASSSDSGNYGYTF; CDR3nt: TGTGCCAGCAGCTCGGACTCGGGGAACTATGGCTACACCTTC
j_gene: TRBJ1-5; d_gene: TRBD1; v_gene: TRBV20-1; len: 15; abundance: -; CDR3aa: CSARVFGTVEQPQHF; CDR3nt: TGCAGTGCTAGAGTGTTCGGGACAGTGGAACAGCCCCAGCATTTT
j_gene: TRBJ1-2; d_gene: -; v_gene: TRBV21-1; len: 13; abundance: -; CDR3aa: CASRRQGDYGYTF; CDR3nt: TGTGCCAGCAGGCGACAGGGGGACTATGGCTACACCTTC
j_gene: TRBJ1-4; d_gene: -; v_gene: TRBV6-5; len: 15; abundance: few; CDR3aa: CASRPAGQGREKLFF; CDR3nt: TGTGCCAGCAGGCCCGCGGGGCAGGGGCGTGAAAAACTGTTTTTT
j_gene: TRBJ1-2; d_gene: -; v_gene: TRBV20-1; len: 10; abundance: few; CDR3aa: CSARAYGYTF; CDR3nt: TGCAGTGCCCGAGCGTATGGCTACACCTTC
j_gene: TRBJ2-3; d_gene: -; v_gene: TRBV7-2; len: 17; abundance: few; CDR3aa: CASSLVGGRYSTDTQYF; CDR3nt: TGTGCCAGCAGCCTGGTCGGGGGACGTTATAGCACAGATACGCAGTATTTT
j_gene: TRBJ2-7; d_gene: TRBD2; v_gene: TRBV11-2; len: 15; abundance: few; CDR3aa: CASSLATSGSYEQYF; CDR3nt: TGTGCCAGCAGCTTAGCGACTAGCGGGAGCTACGAGCAGTACTTC
j_gene: TRBJ1-6; d_gene: -; v_gene: TRBV4-2; len: 17; abundance: -; CDR3aa: CASSQEEWDVFYSPLHF; CDR3nt: TGTGCCAGCAGCCAAGAGGAATGGGACGTTTTTTATTCACCCCTCCACTTT